The 23 T cell receptor beta chains given below trace back to one sample, sequenced in a study of OX40 agonist ivuxolimab in advanced cancers. Method: immunoSEQ multiplex PCR; TCRdb's copy keeps in-frame clones and lacks some. Here the sample spans around 80,000 clones, about nine tenths being singletons. The sequencing used CD4+ or CD8+ T cells sorted from blood, collected in a trial of the OX40 agonist ivuxolimab. Source of these receptors: an adult with an advanced solid tumor such as melanoma, head and neck, liver or kidney cancer.

The V gene is TRBV5-5, the J gene TRBJ2-1; perhaps TRBD2 as D (5 bases). CDR3 size: 14 residues. Trimming shortened V by 2 bases and J by 5 bases, and 11 bases separated the two germline ends. Germline CDR1 is SGHKS and CDR2 is YYEKEE (reference sequence). CDR3 DNA sequence: TGTGCCAGCAGCTTCCTCGGGGAACACAATGAGCAGTTCTTC. Residues: CASSFLGEHNEQFF.

The chain uses TRBV28 and TRBJ1-1, with D unclear. Per the germline V gene, CDR1 is MDHEN and CDR2 is SYDVKM. This CDR3 is 14 amino acids long. V was clipped by 3 bases and J by 4 bases, with 12 bases between them. CDR3 DNA: TGTGCCAGCAGTTTGCCCGTTGTTGGCACTGAAGCTTTCTTT. This sequence encodes CASSLPVVGTEAFF.

This sequence joins TRBV19 and TRBJ2-1, with D perhaps matching TRBD1 (5 bases). The V end was cut by 7 bases, the J end by 2 bases, with 18 bases between. Germline CDR1 is LNHDA and CDR2 is SQIVND (reference sequence). The CDR3 length is 16 residues. This CDR3 is CASTLKGRPTYNEQFF. The DNA of the CDR3 is TGTGCCAGTACCCTAAAGGGGCGGCCTACCTACAATGAGCAGTTCTTC.

The chain links TRBV25-1 to TRBJ1-2; D remains ambiguous. The germline V and J ends were trimmed by 4 bases and 2 bases, with 11 bases remaining between them. The CDR3 runs to 14 residues. Germline-derived CDR1 and CDR2 are MGHDK and SYGVNS. The chain's CDR3 is CASSAEWVNYGYTF. CDR3 DNA sequence: TGTGCCAGCAGTGCCGAGTGGGTGAACTATGGCTACACCTTC.

The chain links TRBV4-1 to TRBJ2-3; 8 nucleotides match TRBD2. Germline trimming cut 4 bases from V and 2 bases from J; bases unmatched to any gene: 5. This CDR3 has 15 amino acids. CDR1 is MGHRA, CDR2 YSYEKL, per germline. The CDR3 coding sequence is TGCGCCAGCAGCCGAACTAGCGGCGACACAGATACGCAGTATTTT. It specifies CASSRTSGDTDTQYF.

This chain joins TRBV5-1 and TRBJ2-1; TRBD2 aligns across 12 bases. Germline CDR1 and CDR2: SGHRS and YFSETQ. The CDR3 runs 15 residues. Trimming at V came to 2 bases and at J to 7 bases, leaving 4 bases not matched to a gene. As DNA, the CDR3 is TGCGCCAGCAGCTTACTAGCGGGAGGAGGAAATGAGCAGTTCTTC. It encodes CASSLLAGGGNEQFF. Complete variable domain (other parts from reference TRBV5-1 and TRBJ2-1): KAGVTQTPRYLIKTRGQQVTLSCSPISGHRSVSWYQQTPGQGLQFLFEYFSETQRNKGNFPGRFSGRQFSNSRSEMNVSTLELGDSALYLCASSLLAGGGNEQFFGPGTRLTVL.

The chain links TRBV30 to TRBJ1-5; tentative D call: TRBD1 (5 bases). The CDR3 is 14 amino acids. CDR1 is GTSNPN and CDR2 is SVGIG in the germline V gene (reference sequence). V gave up 1 base and J gave up 4 bases, with 11 bases separating them. CDR3 loop: CAWSDMAGNQPQHF. CDR3 bases: TGTGCCTGGAGTGATATGGCAGGGAATCAGCCCCAGCATTTT.

V and J are TRBV2 and TRBJ2-3; possibly TRBD2 for D (6 bases). Germline CDR1 SNHLY, CDR2 FYNNEI. Trimming shortened V by 4 bases and J by 0 bases, and 11 bases separated the two germline ends. This CDR3 has 15 amino acids. In DNA form, the CDR3 reads TGTGCCAGCAGTGCGGGTAGCGGTAGCACAGATACGCAGTATTTT. Protein: CASSAGSGSTDTQYF.

The chain employs TRBV5-6 and TRBJ1-3, with TRBD1 identical over 8 bases. Germline loops: CDR1 SGHDT, CDR2 YYEEEE. J lost 4 bases, V lost 4 bases, and 4 bases had no gene match. The CDR3 runs to 14 residues. The CDR3 here is CASSRTGSGNTIYF. CDR3 DNA sequence: TGTGCCAGCAGCCGGACAGGGAGCGGAAACACCATATATTTT.

CDR3 amino acids: CASSPSGQITDTQYF. The CDR3 DNA follows: TGTGCCAGCAGCCCCTCGGGGCAGATCACAGATACGCAGTATTTT. The genes are TRBV14 and TRBJ2-3, with D possibly called TRBD1 or TRBD2 (5 bases each). Trimming took off 4 bases at V and 2 bases at J, with 13 bases between the two ends. The CDR3 has 15 residues. From germline, CDR1 is SGHDN and CDR2 FVKESK.

The chain links TRBV5-8 to TRBJ1-2; D call uncertain. The V end lost 5 bases, the J end lost 8 bases, and 10 bases lay between the germline ends. The CDR3 runs 11 residues. Germline lookup yields CDR1 SGHTS and CDR2 YDEGEE. CDR3 DNA: TGTGCCAGCAGGTTCGGAACGGGCTACACCTTC. Its protein is CASRFGTGYTF.

CDR3 protein: CASSTSGGGTDTQYF. As DNA, the CDR3 is TGCGCCAGCAGCACTAGCGGGGGGGGCACAGATACGCAGTATTTT. The chain links TRBV5-1 to TRBJ2-3; 13 bases align to TRBD2. J gave up 1 base and V 4 bases, and 0 bases lay outside the gene matches. Germline lookup yields CDR1 SGHRS and CDR2 YFSETQ. The CDR3 length is 15 residues.

The genes are TRBV28 and TRBJ2-3; TRBD2 matches at 9 bases. Germline V lookup: CDR1 MDHEN, CDR2 SYDVKM. CDR3 length equals 15 residues. V trimming: 1 base; J trimming: 4 bases; junction bases outside the gene matches: 3. Written as DNA, the CDR3 is TGTGCCAGCAGTTTATTAGGCGGGGGGGCAGATACGCAGTATTTT. Its translation: CASSLLGGGADTQYF.

This clone came up a few times. The J gene is TRBJ2-3, the V gene TRBV6-5; D perhaps matches TRBD1 (6 bases). The germline CDR1 and CDR2 sequences are MNHEY and SVGAGI. Deletions cut 6 bases from V and 4 bases from J, with 11 bases between. CDR3 length equals 13 residues. CDR3 sequence: CASRRQAPDTQYF. DNA for the CDR3: TGTGCCAGCAGGCGACAGGCCCCAGATACGCAGTATTTT.

This rearrangement joins TRBV5-1 to TRBJ1-2, with D uncertain. This CDR3 is 14 amino acids long. Trimming pared 4 bases from V and 1 base from J, leaving 11 bases between. Germline CDR1 is SGHRS and CDR2 is YFSETQ. This CDR3 is CASSQDGINYGYTF. As DNA, the CDR3 is TGCGCCAGCAGCCAGGACGGAATTAACTATGGCTACACCTTC. The whole variable domain, remainder taken from reference TRBV5-1 and TRBJ1-2, is KAGVTQTPRYLIKTRGQQVTLSCSPISGHRSVSWYQQTPGQGLQFLFEYFSETQRNKGNFPGRFSGRQFSNSRSEMNVSTLELGDSALYLCASSQDGINYGYTFGSGTRLTVV.

The chain employs TRBV6-1 and TRBJ1-1; D ambiguous. The ends were cut back, 5 bases at V and 2 bases at J, with 3 bases in the middle. CDR1 is MNHNS, CDR2 SASEGT, per germline. The CDR3 totals 11 residues. The CDR3 nucleotides read TGTGCCAGCAGTCACAACACTGAAGCTTTCTTT. Protein: CASSHNTEAFF.

The chain carries TRBV19 and TRBJ1-5, with 8 nucleotides matching TRBD1. The V segment lost 5 bases and the J segment 6 bases; nucleotides outside the gene matches: 9. CDR3 length: 15 residues. CDR1 and CDR2 from the germline V gene are LNHDA and SQIVND (reference sequence). The CDR3 coding sequence is TGTGCCAGTAGTTACGACAGGGGACGACGTCAGCCCCAGCATTTT. Translated: CASSYDRGRRQPQHF.

The genes are TRBV10-3 and TRBJ1-1, with a tentative D call TRBD1 (5 bases). The CDR3 spans 16 residues. Germline values: CDR1 ENHRY, CDR2 SYGVKD. Trimming pared 0 bases from V and 2 bases from J, leaving 13 bases between. The CDR3 DNA sequence: TGTGCCATCAGTGAGTCGAGGAGGGACGGAAACACTGAAGCTTTCTTT. As protein: CAISESRRDGNTEAFF.

This rearrangement joins TRBV7-9 to TRBJ2-7; no firm D call. Trimming removed 3 bases at V and 6 bases at J, with 12 bases between. This CDR3 contains 13 residues. Germline CDR1 SEHNR, CDR2 FQNEAQ (reference sequence). The CDR3 DNA reads as TGTGCCAGCAGCTTGTCCGGGTGGGGCGAGCAGTACTTC. Its protein is CASSLSGWGEQYF.

The chain is built from TRBV7-3 and TRBJ1-1, with a tentative D call TRBD1 (5 bases). Per germline, CDR1 SGHTA and CDR2 FQGTGA. This CDR3 is 15 amino acids long. V shed 0 bases and J shed 0 bases, with 8 bases lying between them. The CDR3 is CASSLTRALNTEAFF. CDR3 in DNA: TGTGCCAGCAGCTTAACCAGGGCCTTGAACACTGAAGCTTTCTTT. The full variable domain, completed using reference TRBV7-3 and TRBJ1-1, is GAGVSQTPSNKVTEKGKYVELRCDPISGHTALYWYRQSLGQGPEFLIYFQGTGAADDSGLPNDRFFAVRPEGSVSTLKIQRTERGDSAVYLCASSLTRALNTEAFFGQGTRLTVV.

This rearrangement joins TRBV11-2 to TRBJ2-7; D is perhaps TRBD1 (6 bases). Germline CDR1 is SGHAT and CDR2 is FQNNGV. The CDR3 runs to 15 residues. Trimming pared 1 base from V and 2 bases from J, leaving 12 bases between. The CDR3 here is CASSLAYRDPYEQYF. The CDR3 DNA sequence: TGTGCCAGCAGCTTAGCGTACAGGGATCCCTACGAGCAGTACTTC.

J is TRBJ2-7 and V is TRBV28; D not resolved. This CDR3 comprises 14 residues. Germline assignment: CDR1 MDHEN and CDR2 SYDVKM. Between the trimmed V and J ends, which lost 6 bases and 2 bases, there was a span of 14 bases. CDR3 nucleotides: TGTGCCAGCAGCTCGACCAACGAGGCCTACGAGCAGTACTTC. This gives the protein CASSSTNEAYEQYF.

The chain carries TRBV5-1 and TRBJ2-3; D is tentatively TRBD1 or TRBD2 (6 bases each). Germline CDR1 and CDR2: SGHRS and YFSETQ. Trimming cost V 0 bases and J 3 bases, with 14 bases left between them. This CDR3 comprises 16 residues. CDR3 region: CASSLANRGATDTQYF. The DNA of the CDR3 is TGCGCCAGCAGCTTGGCCAATAGGGGGGCGACAGATACGCAGTATTTT.